Following are 12 T cell receptor beta chains from one sample sequenced in a study of shared clonotypes between healthy human individuals. Data came from immunoSEQ multiplex PCR; TCRdb stores just in-frame clones and leaves some out. The sample contains 600,000 to 750,000 clones, roughly 72% of which appear only once. The sequencing input was memory CD4+ T cells sorted from blood. As to subset: CD45RA-negative fraction. The receptors were sampled from a woman aged 25-40 years in good health.

This clone appeared once. Within the sample, other DNA sequences also encode this same CDR3. The CDR3, as DNA: TGTGCCACCAGCAGAGGCGGGACAGCTAACACTGAAGCTTTCTTT. Protein sequence: CATSRGGTANTEAFF. The gene calls are TRBV15 and TRBJ1-1; 7 nucleotides align to TRBD1. The germline V gene encodes CDR1 LNHNV and CDR2 YYDKDF (reference sequence). J was trimmed by 2 bases and V by 1 base; bases with no gene match: 4. This CDR3 has 15 amino acids.

The rearrangement joins TRBV25-1 to TRBJ2-7; 10 bases align to TRBD1. This CDR3 is 15 amino acids long. CDR1 MGHDK and CDR2 SYGVNS come from the germline V gene. Trimming took 2 bases from V and 5 from J; bases not matched to a gene: 6. This chain's CDR3 is CASSENWDRGHEQYF. In nucleotides, the CDR3 is TGTGCCAGCAGTGAAAACTGGGACAGGGGCCACGAGCAGTACTTC.

The gene calls are TRBV30 and TRBJ2-2; TRBD1 matches at 10 bases. The CDR3 runs 15 residues. V lost 3 bases to trimming and J lost 6 bases; unmatched junction nucleotides: 7. Germline V gene sequence: CDR1 GTSNPN, CDR2 SVGIG (reference sequence). The CDR3 sequence is CAWRKLDRGAGELFF. The CDR3 bases are TGTGCCTGGAGGAAATTGGACAGGGGGGCCGGGGAGCTGTTTTTT.

The chain recombines TRBV9 with TRBJ1-1; a possible D gene is TRBD1 (6 bases). Per germline, CDR1 SGDLS and CDR2 YYNGEE. Trimming pared 4 bases from V and 0 bases from J, leaving 16 bases between. CDR3 size: 16 residues. The CDR3 DNA sequence: TGTGCCAGCAGCCCGAATACCGGGGGGCTGAACACTGAAGCTTTCTTT. Translated: CASSPNTGGLNTEAFF.

This sequence joins TRBV28 and TRBJ1-5; 12 positions match TRBD1. V gave up 6 bases and J gave up 6 bases; unmatched junction bases: 3. CDR3 length equals 14 residues. From germline, CDR1 is MDHEN and CDR2 SYDVKM. CDR3: CASSMGQGAQPQHF. For the CDR3, the DNA is TGTGCCAGCAGCATGGGACAGGGGGCTCAGCCCCAGCATTTT.

V is TRBV28 and J is TRBJ2-1; D possibly corresponds to TRBD1 (6 bases). CDR1 and CDR2 from the germline V gene are MDHEN and SYDVKM. Trimming took 7 bases from V and 8 from J, leaving 12 bases between them. The CDR3 is made up of 12 amino acids. CDR3 nucleotides: TGTGCCAGCACCAAACAGGGATATGAGCAGTTCTTC. This translates into CASTKQGYEQFF. The entire variable domain, with the rest obtained from reference TRBV28 and TRBJ2-1, is as follows: DVKVTQSSRYLVKRTGEKVFLECVQDMDHENMFWYRQDPGLGLRLIYFSYDVKMKEKGDIPEGYSVSREKKERFSLILESASTNQTSMYLCASTKQGYEQFFGPGTRLTVL.

The chain is built from TRBV11-3 and TRBJ2-2, with 9 positions matching TRBD2. CDR1 is SGHNT and CDR2 is YENEEA in the germline V gene. The CDR3 extends over 14 amino acids. J was trimmed by 6 bases and V by 5 bases; bases with no gene match: 4. CDR3 bases: TGTGCCAGCAGCATTAGCGGGAGAGCCGGGGAGCTGTTTTTT. Protein sequence: CASSISGRAGELFF.

CDR3 sequence: CARIMVWAAPYEQYF. CDR3 coding DNA: TGTGCCAGAATTATGGTTTGGGCAGCACCCTACGAGCAGTACTTC. V is TRBV5-4 and J is TRBJ2-7; D unresolved. Trimming cost V 8 bases and J 2 bases, with 20 bases left between them. Germline CDR1 SGHNT, CDR2 YYREEE (reference sequence). This CDR3 has 15 amino acids.

J is TRBJ2-1 and V is TRBV5-5; the D gene is possibly TRBD2 (7 bases). CDR3 size: 12 residues. V was trimmed by 4 bases and J by 10 bases, leaving 12 bases between them. Germline values: CDR1 SGHKS, CDR2 YYEKEE (reference sequence). CDR3 in DNA: TGTGCCAGCAGCCCCCGGGGGGCCGAGCAGTTCTTC. Amino acid sequence: CASSPRGAEQFF.

Notes on this clone: The same CDR3 arises from other DNA sequences in this sample as well. The chain uses TRBV15 and TRBJ1-2, with 10 nucleotides matching TRBD1. This CDR3 comprises 15 residues. The germline CDR1 and CDR2 sequences are LNHNV and YYDKDF (reference sequence). V shed 2 bases, J shed 4 bases, and the junction held 4 bases outside the gene matches. CDR3 sequence reads: CATSRRDRGFYGYTF. The CDR3 DNA follows: TGTGCCACCAGCAGAAGGGACAGGGGCTTCTATGGCTACACCTTC.

The chain combines TRBV5-1 with TRBJ2-5; 8 bases are a match to TRBD2. V trimming: 4 bases; J trimming: 2 bases; junction bases outside the gene matches: 7. The germline gives CDR1 SGHRS, CDR2 YFSETQ. This CDR3 spans 15 amino acids. The CDR3 loop is CASSVYSGEQETQYF. In nucleotides, the CDR3 is TGCGCCAGCAGCGTTTATAGCGGGGAACAAGAGACCCAGTACTTC.

This clone was seen only a few times. The CDR3 DNA sequence: TGCGCCAGCAGCTTGATGGGGGACAACTATGGCTACACCTTC. Encoded protein: CASSLMGDNYGYTF. The rearrangement joins TRBV5-1 to TRBJ1-2; a possible D gene is TRBD1 (5 bases). V was pared by 1 base and J by 2 bases, with 9 bases between. Germline V gene data show CDR1 as SGHRS and CDR2 as YFSETQ. CDR3 length: 14 residues.